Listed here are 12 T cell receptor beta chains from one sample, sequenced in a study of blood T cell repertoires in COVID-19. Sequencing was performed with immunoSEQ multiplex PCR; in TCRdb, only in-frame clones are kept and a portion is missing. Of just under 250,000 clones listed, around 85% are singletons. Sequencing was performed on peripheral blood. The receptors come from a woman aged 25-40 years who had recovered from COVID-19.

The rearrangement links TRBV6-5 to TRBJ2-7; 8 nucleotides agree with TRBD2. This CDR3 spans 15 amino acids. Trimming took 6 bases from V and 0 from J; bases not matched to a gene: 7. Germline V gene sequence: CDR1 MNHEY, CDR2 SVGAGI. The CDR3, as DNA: TGTGCCAGCAGCCTTGCCGGGGGGGACTCCTACGAGCAGTACTTC. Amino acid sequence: CASSLAGGDSYEQYF.

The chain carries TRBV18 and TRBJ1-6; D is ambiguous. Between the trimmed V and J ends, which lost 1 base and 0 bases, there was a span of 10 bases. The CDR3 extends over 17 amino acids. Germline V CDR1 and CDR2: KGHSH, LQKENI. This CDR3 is CASSPLGPGSYNSPLHF. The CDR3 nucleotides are TGTGCCAGCTCACCACTCGGCCCGGGCTCCTATAATTCACCCCTCCACTTT.

CDR3 coding DNA: TGCAGTGCTAGTATTATAGCAGGGGCACACTATGGCTACACCTTC. This codes for CSASIIAGAHYGYTF. The chain links TRBV20-1 to TRBJ1-2; D may be TRBD1 (6 bases). Germline CDR1 DFQATT, CDR2 SNEGSKA (reference sequence). This CDR3 contains 15 residues. Trimming took off 3 bases at V and 3 bases at J, with 17 bases between the two ends.

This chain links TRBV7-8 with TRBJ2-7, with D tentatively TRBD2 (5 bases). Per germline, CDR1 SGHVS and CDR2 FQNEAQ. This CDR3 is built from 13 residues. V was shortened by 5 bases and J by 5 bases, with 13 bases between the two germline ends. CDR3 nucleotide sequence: TGTGCCAGCAGCCACCACCACGGGGACGAGCAGTACTTC. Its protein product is CASSHHHGDEQYF.

Here the CDR3 DNA reads TGTGCCACCAGCAGAGACAGGATCCAAGAGACCCAGTACTTC. This codes for CATSRDRIQETQYF. V and J are TRBV15 and TRBJ2-5; D call uncertain. V was clipped by 0 bases and J by 1 base, with 6 bases between them. The germline gives CDR1 LNHNV, CDR2 YYDKDF (reference sequence). The CDR3 is 14 residues long.

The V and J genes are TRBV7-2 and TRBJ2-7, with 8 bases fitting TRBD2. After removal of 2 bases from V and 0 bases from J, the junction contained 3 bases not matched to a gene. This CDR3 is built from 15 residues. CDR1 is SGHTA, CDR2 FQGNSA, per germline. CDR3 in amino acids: CASSLLAGGSYEQYF. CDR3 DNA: TGTGCCAGCAGCTTATTGGCGGGGGGCTCCTACGAGCAGTACTTC. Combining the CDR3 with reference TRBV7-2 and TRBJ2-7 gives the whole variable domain GAGVSQSPSNKVTEKGKDVELRCDPISGHTALYWYRQSLGQGLEFLIYFQGNSAPDKSGLPSDRFSAERTGGSVSTLTIQRTQQEDSAVYLCASSLLAGGSYEQYFGPGTRLTVT.

The CDR3 is CASSPRDAGRFGGYTF. The DNA for the CDR3 is TGTGCCAGCTCACCTAGGGACGCGGGGAGATTTGGTGGCTACACCTTC. The chain recombines TRBV18 with TRBJ1-2; D might be TRBD1 (5 bases). Germline V CDR1 and CDR2: KGHSH, LQKENI. The V gene lost 3 bases and the J gene lost 7 bases, with 21 bases spanning the gap. The CDR3 extends over 16 amino acids.

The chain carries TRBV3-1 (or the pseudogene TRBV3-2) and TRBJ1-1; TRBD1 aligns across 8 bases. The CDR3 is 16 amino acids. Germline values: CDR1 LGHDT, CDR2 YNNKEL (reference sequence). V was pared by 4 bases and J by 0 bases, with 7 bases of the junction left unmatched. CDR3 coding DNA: TGTGCCAGCAGCCGTTGGACAGGGTGGGTGAACACTGAAGCTTTCTTT. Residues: CASSRWTGWVNTEAFF.

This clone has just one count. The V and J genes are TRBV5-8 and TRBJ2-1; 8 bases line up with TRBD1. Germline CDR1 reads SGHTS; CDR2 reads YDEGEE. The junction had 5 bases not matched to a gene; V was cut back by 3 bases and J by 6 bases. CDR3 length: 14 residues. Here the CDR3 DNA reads TGTGCCAGCAGCTCCCGACAGGGGCCCAATGAGCAGTTCTTC. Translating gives CASSSRQGPNEQFF. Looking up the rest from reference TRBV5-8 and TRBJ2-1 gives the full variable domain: EAGVTQSPTHLIKTRGQQATLRCSPISGHTSVYWYQQALGLGLQFLLWYDEGEERNRGNFPPRFSGRQFPNYSSELNVNALELEDSALYLCASSSRQGPNEQFFGPGTRLTVL.

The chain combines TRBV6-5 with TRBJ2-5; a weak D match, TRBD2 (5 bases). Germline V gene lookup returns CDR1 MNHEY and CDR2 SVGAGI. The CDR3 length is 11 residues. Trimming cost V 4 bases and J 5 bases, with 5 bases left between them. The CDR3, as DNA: TGTGCCAGCAGTTCGGGGGAGACCCAGTACTTC. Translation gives CASSSGETQYF.

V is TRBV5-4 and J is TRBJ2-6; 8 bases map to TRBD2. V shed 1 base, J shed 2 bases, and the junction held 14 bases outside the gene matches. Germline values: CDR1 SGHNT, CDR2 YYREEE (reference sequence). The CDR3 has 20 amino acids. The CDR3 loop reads CASSLFGSGGGRPGANVLTF. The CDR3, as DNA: TGTGCCAGCAGCTTGTTTGGATCGGGAGGGGGTAGGCCTGGGGCCAACGTCCTGACTTTC.

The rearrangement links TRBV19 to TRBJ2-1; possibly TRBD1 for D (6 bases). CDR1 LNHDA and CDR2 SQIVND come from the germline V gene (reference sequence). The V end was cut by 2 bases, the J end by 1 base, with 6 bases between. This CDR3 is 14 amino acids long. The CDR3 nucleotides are TGTGCCAGTAGTATAAGGGGGTCCTACAATGAGCAGTTCTTC. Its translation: CASSIRGSYNEQFF.